The 22 T cell receptor beta chains below were found in one sample sequenced in a study of blood T cell repertoires in COVID-19. Using immunoSEQ multiplex PCR, the repertoire was profiled, and TCRdb retains in-frame clones only, with some absent. The profile shows about 94,000 clones, 80% of them singletons. Specimen: peripheral blood. These receptors were collected from a human donor in a cohort sampled during active COVID-19.

The chain uses TRBV6-2 or TRBV6-3 and TRBJ2-1, with 9 bases that match TRBD2. The CDR3 is 17 amino acids. Germline lookup yields CDR1 MNHEY and CDR2 SVGEGT. V lost 2 bases to trimming and J lost 4 bases; unmatched junction nucleotides: 9. Here the CDR3 reads CASSYPDSSGKYNEQFF. The CDR3 DNA reads as TGTGCCAGCAGTTACCCCGACTCTAGCGGGAAGTACAATGAGCAGTTCTTC.

This chain uses TRBV6-5 with TRBJ2-7; weak D call: TRBD1 (5 bases). The CDR3 has 13 amino acids. V was trimmed by 7 bases and J by 1 base, leaving 11 bases between them. The V gene's germline CDR1 is MNHEY and CDR2 SVGAGI. CDR3 coding DNA: TGTGCCAGCACCCCAGGGTTATCCTACGAGCAGTACTTC. It yields the protein CASTPGLSYEQYF.

J is TRBJ1-5 and V is TRBV6-5; D is ambiguous. Germline values: CDR1 MNHEY, CDR2 SVGAGI. The CDR3 totals 12 residues. The V end lost 6 bases, the J end lost 6 bases, and 9 bases lay between the germline ends. The CDR3 here is CASSRDRQPQHF. CDR3 bases: TGTGCCAGCAGCCGGGATCGTCAGCCCCAGCATTTT.

CDR3 DNA sequence: TGTGCCAGCAGTGTTAATGGGGCTAGAGACGAGCAGTACTTC. Its translation is CASSVNGARDEQYF. The V and J genes are TRBV2 and TRBJ2-7; maybe TRBD1 (5 bases). Deletions cut 4 bases from V and 5 bases from J, with 15 bases between. This CDR3 comprises 14 residues. Germline V gene sequence: CDR1 SNHLY, CDR2 FYNNEI.

The CDR3 DNA reads TGCGCCAGCAGGCAATCTCGGGCTGGAAACACCATATATTTT. This sequence encodes CASRQSRAGNTIYF. V is TRBV4-1 and J is TRBJ1-3, with D unclear. Trimming cost V 6 bases and J 2 bases, with 11 bases left between them. Per germline, CDR1 MGHRA and CDR2 YSYEKL. The CDR3 totals 14 residues.

V is TRBV29-1 and J is TRBJ2-7, with 7 bases matching TRBD2. The V gene's germline CDR1 is SQVTM and CDR2 ANQGSEA. CDR3 length: 12 amino acids. CDR3 amino acids: CSASNGRYEQYF. The CDR3 coding sequence is TGCAGTGCTTCGAACGGGAGGTACGAGCAGTACTTC.

V usage is TRBV2 and J usage is TRBJ2-3, with 14 bases lining up with TRBD2. Germline CDR1 is SNHLY and CDR2 is FYNNEI. Trimming took 8 bases from V and 6 from J; bases not matched to a gene: 7. This CDR3 is 15 amino acids long. CDR3: CASRGLAGVGDTQYF. The CDR3, as DNA: TGTGCCAGCCGGGGACTAGCGGGAGTAGGGGATACGCAGTATTTT. The full variable domain, rest sourced from reference TRBV2 and TRBJ2-3, is EPEVTQTPSHQVTQMGQEVILRCVPISNHLYFYWYRQILGQKVEFLVSFYNNEISEKSEIFDDQFSVERPDGSNFTLKIRSTKLEDSAMYFCASRGLAGVGDTQYFGPGTRLTVL.

The V and J genes are TRBV7-8 and TRBJ1-2; 9 nucleotides line up with TRBD1. The CDR3 spans 16 residues. V lost 1 base, J lost 8 bases, and 11 bases stayed unmatched. CDR1 and CDR2 from the germline V gene are SGHVS and FQNEAQ. The CDR3 DNA reads TGTGCCAGCAGCTTAGGGACAGGGGACTCCCCCGAGGGCTACACCTTC. Translated, it gives CASSLGTGDSPEGYTF.

The gene calls are TRBV5-8 and TRBJ1-1; 7 bases align to TRBD1. In germline, CDR1 is SGHTS, CDR2 YDEGEE. J was trimmed by 4 bases and V by 2 bases; bases with no gene match: 5. CDR3 length: 14 amino acids. The DNA of the CDR3 is TGTGCCAGCAGCTTTGGGACAGACTCCACTGAAGCTTTCTTT. Translating gives CASSFGTDSTEAFF.

This chain connects TRBV5-6 to TRBJ2-1; D is perhaps TRBD2 (6 bases). CDR1 SGHDT and CDR2 YYEEEE come from the germline V gene. This CDR3 has 13 residues. V lost 6 bases, J lost 7 bases, and 14 bases lay in between. CDR3 sequence (DNA): TGTGCCAGCACGACGGGAGCTTGGAATGAGCAGTTCTTC. Its protein product is CASTTGAWNEQFF.

J is TRBJ2-7 and V is TRBV7-9; TRBD2 matches 9 bases. Unmatched junction bases numbered 6, after V lost 2 bases and J lost 4 bases. Germline assignment: CDR1 SEHNR and CDR2 FQNEAQ (reference sequence). The CDR3 length is 15 residues. The DNA of the CDR3 is TGTGCCAGCAGCTTAAGTGGCGGGGGGGATTACGAGCAGTACTTC. This translates into CASSLSGGGDYEQYF.

J is TRBJ1-5 and V is TRBV30; TRBD1 aligns across 12 bases. The CDR3 runs 15 residues. Germline V gene lookup returns CDR1 GTSNPN and CDR2 SVGIG (reference sequence). V was clipped by 3 bases and J by 6 bases; unmatched bases: 6. The CDR3: CAWRGTGGAGQPQHF. In DNA, the CDR3 is TGTGCCTGGAGGGGGACAGGGGGCGCGGGTCAGCCCCAGCATTTT.

In DNA, the CDR3 is TGTGCCAGCAGTCCCTTGGGGGGAGGGGAGTTCTTC. It codes for CASSPLGGGEFF. V is TRBV27 and J is TRBJ2-1, with TRBD2 identical over 7 bases. Germline values: CDR1 MNHEY, CDR2 SMNVEV (reference sequence). This CDR3 spans 12 amino acids. V trimming: 5 bases; J trimming: 14 bases; junction bases outside the gene matches: 9.

The J gene is TRBJ2-1, the V gene TRBV19, with D tentatively TRBD2 (5 bases). This CDR3 contains 15 residues. Trimming removed 5 bases at V and 0 bases at J, with 11 bases between. CDR1 is LNHDA, CDR2 SQIVND, per germline (reference sequence). CDR3 DNA: TGTGCCAGTAGTCCCTTGGGGAGCTCCTACAATGAGCAGTTCTTC. Translation: CASSPLGSSYNEQFF.

This chain uses TRBV19 with TRBJ2-7; 9 bases line up with TRBD2. The V gene's germline CDR1 is LNHDA and CDR2 SQIVND (reference sequence). The CDR3 has 18 amino acids. The J segment lost 1 base and the V segment lost 4 bases, leaving 14 bases of the junction unmatched. DNA of the CDR3: TGTGCCAGTAGTAAAAGGCCTAGCGGGGCCTTTAAGTCCTACGAGCAGTACTTC. This gives the protein CASSKRPSGAFKSYEQYF.

The gene calls are TRBV6-6 and TRBJ1-5; D call uncertain. CDR3 length: 12 amino acids. The germline V gene encodes CDR1 MNHNY and CDR2 SVGAGI (reference sequence). Trimming removed 4 bases at V and 7 bases at J, with 8 bases between. The CDR3 spells CASSSTEQPQHF. In DNA form, the CDR3 reads TGTGCCAGCAGTTCAACCGAGCAGCCCCAGCATTTT.

As concerns this clone: Other DNA sequences from this sample encode an identical CDR3 as well. V gene TRBV5-1 combines with J gene TRBJ2-1; 10 bases fit TRBD2. V trimming: 2 bases; J trimming: 3 bases; junction bases outside the gene matches: 2. The CDR3 spans 15 residues. Germline values: CDR1 SGHRS, CDR2 YFSETQ. CDR3 residues: CASSLGLADYNEQFF. The CDR3, as DNA: TGCGCCAGCAGCTTAGGACTAGCGGACTACAATGAGCAGTTCTTC.

The V gene is TRBV19, the J gene TRBJ1-1; unclear D gene. The CDR3 totals 13 residues. V was trimmed by 7 bases and J by 0 bases, leaving 9 bases between them. Per the germline V gene, CDR1 is LNHDA and CDR2 is SQIVND (reference sequence). Here the CDR3 reads CASNSELNTEAFF. CDR3 nucleotide sequence: TGTGCCAGTAATTCCGAGTTGAACACTGAAGCTTTCTTT. The full variable domain, its missing parts supplied by reference TRBV19 and TRBJ1-1, is DGGITQSPKYLFRKEGQNVTLSCEQNLNHDAMYWYRQDPGQGLRLIYYSQIVNDFQKGDIAEGYSVSREKKESFPLTVTSAQKNPTAFYLCASNSELNTEAFFGQGTRLTVV.

The CDR3 loop is CASSAGVWGEQYF. Written as DNA, the CDR3 is TGTGCCAGCAGCGCAGGGGTCTGGGGCGAGCAGTACTTC. The chain employs TRBV7-2 and TRBJ2-7; maybe TRBD1 (6 bases). CDR1 is SGHTA and CDR2 is FQGNSA in the germline V gene. This CDR3 is built from 13 residues. V lost 5 bases and J lost 6, with 14 bases in between.

This clone appeared once. The chain has TRBV7-2 and TRBJ2-3; D gene uncertain. Germline CDR1 reads SGHTA; CDR2 reads FQGNSA. This CDR3 region has 12 residues. V was pared by 5 bases and J by 5 bases, with 8 bases between. The CDR3 protein is CASSPLRDTQYF. CDR3 sequence (DNA): TGTGCCAGCAGCCCTCTTAGAGATACGCAGTATTTT.

CDR3 region: CASSSTVLRGYTF. In DNA form, the CDR3 reads TGTGCCAGCAGTTCGACAGTCCTCCGGGGCTACACCTTC. V and J are TRBV12-3 or TRBV12-4 and TRBJ1-2; D may be TRBD1 (5 bases). Trimming stripped 4 bases from V and 8 bases from J, with 14 bases between. This CDR3 is built from 13 residues.

In this sample, this clone turned up a few times. The chain recombines TRBV11-2 with TRBJ2-2, with D uncertain. This CDR3 spans 15 amino acids. V shed 5 bases and J shed 6 bases, with 16 bases lying between them. Germline V lookup: CDR1 SGHAT, CDR2 FQNNGV. The CDR3 spells CASSLVLLGSGELFF. The CDR3 bases are TGTGCCAGCAGCCTGGTATTATTGGGCTCCGGGGAGCTGTTTTTT.